This T cell receptor (beta chain) was recovered during a study of blood T cell repertoires in COVID-19. Background on the study: The samples span acute and convalescent COVID-19 from the United States, Italy and Spain. PBMCs, B-cell-depleted T cells, or T cells provided the cDNA or gDNA that made up the material.

As originally analysed: The authors estimated nucleated cell counts from reference gene primer amplification. Repertoires were generated with immunoSEQ multiplex PCR, while TCRdb's copy carries only in-frame clones and drops some. The V and J calls and clone size are taken from that table; D and trimming were inferred from the DNA. The data show some 15,000 clones, 87% seen once. CDR3 length: 16 amino acids. CDR1 SGHRS and CDR2 YFSETQ come from the germline V gene. With V trimmed by 2 bases and J by 3 bases, 10 bases remained unmatched. The sequence derives from a human donor in a cohort sampled during active COVID-19. The sequencing input was peripheral blood. The chain has TRBV5-1 and TRBJ1-1; TRBD1 matches at 7 bases. The CDR3 DNA reads as TGCGCCAGCAGCTTAGTAAACAGGGGTCGGGACACTGAAGCTTTCTTT. Amino acids: CASSLVNRGRDTEAFF.